This T cell receptor beta chain was observed in a study of blood T cells in healthy people across ages. Aged about 6 to 90, donors were systemically healthy Caucasians from Russia. Peripheral blood samples of roughly 9.8 milliliters were drawn from each donor. The germline gives CDR1 SQVTM, CDR2 ANQGSEA. Trimming took off 7 bases at V and 5 bases at J, with 32 bases between the two ends. CDR3 length: 18 amino acids. The use of a sample-barcoded 5' primer and a J-beta primer mix characterized a second PCR of roughly 6 to 12 cycles. Carrying 12 random nucleotides, a template-switch adaptor labeled each individual cDNA molecule. MiXCR, run by TCRdb on the 5' RACE reads, gives a single entry per CDR3 protein. Found here are 2 million or so distinct CDR3 sequences, about 49% of them singletons; the top ten hold around 2.1%.

Specimen: blood. The gene calls are TRBV29-1 and TRBJ2-5; TRBD1 or TRBD2 may be the D gene (6 bases each). This TCR was sampled from a woman between 35 and 50 years old in good health. CDR3 coding DNA: TGCAGCGCCGGGACTTGTTTCGGCGAGGGGGACTTTAGGGAGACCCAGTACTTC. The encoded protein is CSAGTCFGEGDFRETQYF.